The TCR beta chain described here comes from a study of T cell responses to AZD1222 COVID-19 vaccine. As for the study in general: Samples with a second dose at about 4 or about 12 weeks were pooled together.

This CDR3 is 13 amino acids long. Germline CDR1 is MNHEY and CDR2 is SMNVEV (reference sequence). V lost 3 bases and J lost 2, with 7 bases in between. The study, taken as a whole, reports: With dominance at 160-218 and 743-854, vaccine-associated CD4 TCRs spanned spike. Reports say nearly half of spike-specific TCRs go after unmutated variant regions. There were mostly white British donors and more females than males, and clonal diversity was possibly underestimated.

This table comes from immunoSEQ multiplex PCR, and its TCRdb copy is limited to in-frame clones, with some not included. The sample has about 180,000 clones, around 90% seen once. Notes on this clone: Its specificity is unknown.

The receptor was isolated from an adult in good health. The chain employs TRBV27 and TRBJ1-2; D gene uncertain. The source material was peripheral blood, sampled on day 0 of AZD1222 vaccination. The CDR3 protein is CASSFATNYGYTF. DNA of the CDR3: TGTGCCAGCAGTTTTGCTACGAACTATGGCTACACCTTC.